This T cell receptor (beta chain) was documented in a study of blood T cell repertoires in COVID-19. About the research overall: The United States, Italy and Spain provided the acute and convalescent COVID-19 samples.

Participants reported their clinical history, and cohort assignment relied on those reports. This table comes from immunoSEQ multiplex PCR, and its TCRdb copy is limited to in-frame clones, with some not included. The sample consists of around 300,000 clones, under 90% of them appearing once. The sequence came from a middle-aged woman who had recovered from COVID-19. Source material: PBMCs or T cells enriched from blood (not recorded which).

The CDR3 region is CATAGATDTQYF. CDR3 sequence (DNA): TGTGCCACCGCTGGAGCAACAGATACGCAGTATTTT. This chain connects TRBV15 to TRBJ2-3; D ambiguous. The CDR3 length is 12 residues. Germline CDR1 and CDR2: LNHNV and YYDKDF (reference sequence). The V end was cut by 8 bases, the J end by 3 bases, with 9 bases between.